The sequence of this T cell receptor beta chain was determined in a study of T cell responses to AZD1222 COVID-19 vaccine. Overall study results and limits: Females outnumbered males among donors, who were mostly white British; clonal diversity was possibly underestimated. Receipt of two AZD1222 doses was followed by a rise in Spike-specific TCR breadth and depth.

Profiled with immunoSEQ multiplex PCR; TCRdb holds only in-frame clones, not every one. The sample comprises 150,000 or so clones, just over 90% of which are singletons, and about 3% rests with the top ten. On this clone: Its antigen is still unknown.

V was clipped by 3 bases and J by 3 bases; unmatched bases: 7. Looked up from germline, CDR1 is GTSNPN and CDR2 is SVGIG (reference sequence). The CDR3 loop spans 14 amino acids. V and J are TRBV30 and TRBJ2-7; 8 bases map to TRBD1. The clonotype originates from an adult in good health. The sequences come from peripheral blood, collected on day 0 of MenACWY control vaccination. CDR3 protein: CAWRALGQDYEQYF. As DNA, the CDR3 is TGTGCCTGGAGGGCCTTGGGACAGGACTACGAGCAGTACTTC.